Included here is one T cell receptor beta chain sequence, with context. Data came from immunoSEQ multiplex PCR; TCRdb stores just in-frame clones and leaves some out. The table includes 25,000 to 35,000 clones, roughly 89% detected once. The CDR3 totals 12 residues. The germline V and J ends were trimmed by 1 base and 7 bases, with 7 bases remaining between them. Germline assignment: CDR1 KGHSH and CDR2 LQKENI. This specimen belongs to a study of blood T cell repertoires in COVID-19. The gene calls are TRBV18 and TRBJ1-1; no definite D call. Sequenced: peripheral blood. This TCR was sampled from a man of 80 years or more with acute or convalescent COVID-19. This chain's CDR3 is CASSPRAGEAFF. The CDR3 DNA follows: TGTGCCAGCTCACCACGGGCCGGTGAAGCTTTCTTT.